This TCR beta chain originates from a study of blood T cell repertoires in COVID-19. Across the whole study: Collection of acute and convalescent COVID-19 samples took place in the United States, Italy and Spain. Sample material is recorded as cDNA or gDNA derived from T cells, B-cell-depleted T cells, or PBMCs.

Germline V lookup: CDR1 MNHEY, CDR2 SMNVEV (reference sequence). The CDR3 length is 16 residues. The germline V and J ends were trimmed by 3 bases and 3 bases, with 12 bases remaining between them. As processed by the authors: Reference gene primer amplification gave estimated nucleated cell counts. Assay: immunoSEQ multiplex PCR; the TCRdb copy retains only in-frame clones and omits some. The DNA was the basis for D and trimming; V, J and clone size are from that table. The profile covers roughly 260,000 clones, with more than 70% appearing a single time and approximately 2.2% taken by the ten largest.

Sequenced: peripheral blood. This clonotype was obtained from a woman between 50 and 59 years old with acute or convalescent COVID-19. The chain uses TRBV27 and TRBJ1-6; D is possibly TRBD1 (6 bases). CDR3 DNA: TGTGCCAGCAGTTTTACCAGGGGATACTATAATTCACCCCTCCACTTT. This codes for CASSFTRGYYNSPLHF.